Listed below are T cell receptor beta chains from one sample, sequenced in a study of spatial heterogeneity in lung cancer. Using its own MiXCR run on the 5' RACE reads, TCRdb lists one record per CDR3 protein. Of roughly 99,000 distinct CDR3 sequences listed, 15% to 20% are singletons. The sequences come from PBMCs, collected at follow-up. The receptors originated from a male donor with early-stage non-small cell lung cancer. The CDR3 runs from the conserved cysteine through the conserved F or W. Each record gives: clone size, D gene, V gene, CDR3 length, J gene, CDR3 protein, CDR3 DNA. A D gene is named only where the DNA matches it firmly. Clone sizes are given selectively: once, few, many, or a class where the clone is expanded.

-	-	TRBV7-2	15	TRBJ2-3	CASSLGGASTDTQYF	TGTGCCAGCAGCTTAGGCGGGGCTAGCACAGATACGCAGTATTTT
few	TRBD2	TRBV7-2	18	TRBJ2-5	CASSSRVAGAPGQETQYF	TGTGCCAGCAGCTCCCGGGTAGCGGGGGCCCCGGGACAAGAGACCCAGTACTTC
-	TRBD2	TRBV23-1	17	TRBJ2-3	CASSQPTSGGSTDTQYF	TGCGCCAGCAGTCAACCGACTAGCGGGGGTAGCACAGATACGCAGTATTTT
-	TRBD2	TRBV5-1	17	TRBJ2-1	CASSLLVTSGSSGEQFF	TGCGCCAGCAGCTTGTTAGTGACTAGCGGGAGCTCGGGTGAGCAGTTCTTC
-	-	TRBV5-1	15	TRBJ2-5	CASSLAGEGRETQYF	TGCGCCAGCAGCTTGGCCGGCGAGGGCCGGGAGACCCAGTACTTC
few	-	TRBV2	13	TRBJ2-2	CASSEGFTGELFF	TGTGCCAGCAGTGAAGGTTTCACCGGGGAGCTGTTTTTT
few	-	TRBV6-1	13	TRBJ2-1	CASSADPNWGQFF	TGTGCCAGCAGCGCCGATCCAAACTGGGGGCAGTTCTTC
-	-	TRBV4-3	14	TRBJ2-3	CASSQILEGGGQYF	TGCGCCAGCAGCCAAATCCTAGAGGGGGGAGGGCAGTATTTT
few	-	TRBV12-3/TRBV12-4	14	TRBJ2-5	CASGLRFRSQTQYF	TGTGCCAGCGGCCTACGGTTCAGAAGTCAGACCCAGTACTTC
-	-	TRBV12-3/TRBV12-4	11	TRBJ2-1	CASSFQLEQFF	TGTGCCAGCAGTTTCCAACTGGAGCAGTTCTTC
few	-	TRBV3-1	12	TRBJ2-7	CASSQADYEQYF	TGTGCCAGCAGCCAGGCCGACTACGAGCAGTACTTC
many	-	TRBV10-1	17	TRBJ2-1	CASSESSGRASYNEQFF	TGCGCCAGCAGTGAGTCGAGTGGCAGGGCTTCCTACAATGAGCAGTTCTTC
few	TRBD2	TRBV19	17	TRBJ2-1	CASSPTRTSGQYNEQFF	TGTGCCAGTAGTCCAACCCGGACTAGCGGACAATACAATGAGCAGTTCTTC
-	-	TRBV6-5	14	TRBJ1-1	CASREQVLNTEAFF	TGTGCCAGCAGAGAACAGGTTTTGAACACTGAAGCTTTCTTT
few	-	TRBV19	13	TRBJ2-2	CAIGALNTGELFF	TGTGCCATCGGGGCCCTGAACACCGGGGAGCTGTTTTTT
few	-	TRBV3-1	12	TRBJ2-1	CASSGRRLGQFF	TGTGCCAGCAGCGGAAGACGCCTCGGGCAGTTCTTC
-	TRBD2	TRBV6-2/TRBV6-3	14	TRBJ2-7	CASSLTSGRSSQYF	TGTGCCAGCAGTCTGACTAGCGGGAGGTCTTCGCAGTACTTC
-	TRBD1	TRBV4-1	15	TRBJ2-1	CASSPAPRQGGEQFF	TGCGCCAGCAGCCCCGCCCCCCGACAGGGTGGGGAGCAGTTCTTC